Presented here are 27 T cell receptor beta chains from one specimen sequenced in a study of T cells after yellow fever vaccination. TCRdb reanalysed the 5' RACE reads using MiXCR and keeps one entry per CDR3 protein. This table has fewer than 450,000 distinct CDR3 sequences, more than 9% appearing once. The sample here was PBMCs, taken on the day of the first yellow fever vaccination. These receptors were collected from a man aged 18 to 35 who received the YFV17D yellow fever vaccine.

The V call is TRBV7-6, the J call TRBJ2-4, with D possibly matching TRBD2 (7 bases). Germline V gene sequence: CDR1 SGHVS, CDR2 FNYEAQ. Trimming took off 1 base at V and 3 bases at J, with 16 bases between the two ends. The CDR3 consists of 17 residues. CDR3 nucleotides: TGTGCCAGCAGCTTAGGGGGGCTAGCGGAGTACAAAAACATTCAGTACTTC. This translates into CASSLGGLAEYKNIQYF.

The chain combines TRBV4-3 with TRBJ2-7; D is possibly TRBD1 or TRBD2 (5 bases each). CDR1 is LGHNA and CDR2 is YSLEER in the germline V gene. The CDR3 runs to 13 residues. V was clipped by 4 bases and J by 4 bases, with 11 bases between them. The CDR3: CASSRDVRYEQYF. Here the CDR3 DNA reads TGCGCCAGCAGCCGGGACGTACGGTACGAGCAGTACTTC.

This clonotype came up many times. V is TRBV3-1 and J is TRBJ1-5; D might be TRBD1 (6 bases). Deletions cut 3 bases from V and 5 bases from J, with 11 bases between. The V gene's germline CDR1 is LGHDT and CDR2 YNNKEL (reference sequence). The CDR3 totals 14 residues. The CDR3 DNA reads as TGTGCCAGCAGCCAGGGGGGGGGCGATCAGCCCCAGCATTTT. It codes for CASSQGGGDQPQHF.

The chain couples TRBV4-1 to TRBJ1-2; D is unresolved. Germline assignment: CDR1 MGHRA and CDR2 YSYEKL. Deletions cut 0 bases from V and 8 bases from J, with 13 bases between. CDR3 size: 14 residues. The CDR3 spells CASSQEGRRFGYTF. As DNA, the CDR3 is TGCGCCAGCAGCCAAGAAGGTCGGAGGTTCGGCTACACCTTC.

The chain uses TRBV6-1 and TRBJ2-5; TRBD2 agrees at 8 bases. Germline CDR1 and CDR2: MNHNS and SASEGT. The CDR3 totals 15 residues. Unmatched junction bases numbered 8, after V lost 4 bases and J lost 4 bases. The CDR3 DNA reads as TGTGCCAGCAGTGCCCGGGGGGGCCTAGTAGAGACCCAGTACTTC. The encoded protein is CASSARGGLVETQYF.

This clonotype appeared a few times. V is TRBV20-1 and J is TRBJ2-1; 9 nucleotides line up with TRBD2. This CDR3 has 18 residues. Germline V gene sequence: CDR1 DFQATT, CDR2 SNEGSKA (reference sequence). V dropped 0 bases and J dropped 3; count of bases not matched to a gene: 12. The CDR3 sequence: CSARDQFPAGGYYNEQFF. For the CDR3, the DNA is TGCAGTGCTAGAGATCAATTTCCAGCGGGGGGTTACTACAATGAGCAGTTCTTC.

The J gene is TRBJ1-5, the V gene TRBV18; perhaps TRBD1 as D (5 bases). The CDR3 consists of 13 residues. V was pared by 2 bases and J by 10 bases, with 12 bases between. Germline CDR1 reads KGHSH; CDR2 reads LQKENI. The CDR3 sequence: CASSPSYGDPQHF. CDR3 coding DNA: TGTGCCAGCTCACCATCCTATGGGGACCCCCAGCATTTT.

Only a few counts were recorded for this clonotype. The rearrangement uses TRBV29-1 and TRBJ1-2, with unresolved D. The germline gives CDR1 SQVTM, CDR2 ANQGSEA. V lost 1 base, J lost 7 bases, and 1 base lay in between. The CDR3 is made up of 9 amino acids. The CDR3 nucleotides read TGCAGCGTTGAAGGTGGCTACACCTTC. This gives the protein CSVEGGYTF.

J is TRBJ2-3 and V is TRBV4-2, with 11 bases matching TRBD1. Per germline, CDR1 LGHNA and CDR2 YNFKEQ. The J segment lost 4 bases and the V segment lost 0 bases, leaving 3 bases of the junction unmatched. CDR3 size: 16 residues. CDR3 DNA: TGTGCCAGCAGCCAAGAGGGACAGGGGGGTGCAGATACGCAGTATTTT. The encoded protein is CASSQEGQGGADTQYF.

This clonotype has a handful of counts. The chain has TRBV7-2 and TRBJ1-1, with D maybe TRBD1 (5 bases). V lost 0 bases and J lost 0, with 8 bases in between. The germline V gene has CDR1 SGHTA and CDR2 FQGNSA. The CDR3 sequence is 15 residues long. DNA of the CDR3: TGTGCCAGCAGCTTAGCCTCAGGGATGAACACTGAAGCTTTCTTT. Translating gives CASSLASGMNTEAFF. Looking up the rest from reference TRBV7-2 and TRBJ1-1 gives the full variable domain: GAGVSQSPSNKVTEKGKDVELRCDPISGHTALYWYRQSLGQGLEFLIYFQGNSAPDKSGLPSDRFSAERTGGSVSTLTIQRTQQEDSAVYLCASSLASGMNTEAFFGQGTRLTVV.

This clonotype was detected only a few times. V and J are TRBV5-1 and TRBJ2-2; D assignment may be TRBD1 or TRBD2 (6 bases each). The CDR3 is 15 amino acids. Between the trimmed V and J ends, which lost 4 bases and 7 bases, there was a span of 17 bases. The germline V gene has CDR1 SGHRS and CDR2 YFSETQ. CDR3 loop: CASSRSWGADGELFF. CDR3 nucleotides: TGCGCCAGCAGCCGATCTTGGGGGGCTGACGGGGAGCTGTTTTTT.

V gene TRBV25-1 combines with J gene TRBJ2-6, with 11 bases that match TRBD1. The length of the CDR3 is 18 residues. Trimming removed 8 bases from V and 2 bases from J; junction bases left unmatched: 11. Germline V CDR1 and CDR2: MGHDK, SYGVNS. The CDR3 loop is CASRPDRGLEAGANVLTF. Written as DNA, the CDR3 is TGTGCCAGCCGCCCGGACAGGGGGCTAGAGGCTGGGGCCAACGTCCTGACTTTC.

The V and J genes are TRBV28 and TRBJ2-3, with 8 bases aligning to TRBD1. V shed 2 bases and J 3 bases; nucleotides not matched to a gene: 7. Germline CDR1 is MDHEN and CDR2 is SYDVKM. The CDR3 consists of 16 residues. The CDR3 sequence: CASSLRRDRRTDTQYF. In DNA form, the CDR3 reads TGTGCCAGCAGTTTACGCCGGGACAGGAGAACAGATACGCAGTATTTT.

Points on this clonotype: A much larger clone lies one base from this, so it may be a read error. The CDR3 DNA reads as TGTGCCACCAGTGATGGCGCAGGGCAACAAGAGACCCAGTACTTC. The encoded protein is CATSDGAGQQETQYF. V gene TRBV24-1 combines with J gene TRBJ2-5; possible D gene TRBD1, 5 bases. Trimming shortened V by 3 bases and J by 2 bases, and 12 bases separated the two germline ends. This CDR3 is 15 amino acids long. Germline V gene lookup returns CDR1 KGHDR and CDR2 SFDVKD.

This clonotype occurred a few times. The V gene is TRBV2, the J gene TRBJ2-5, with D possibly TRBD1 on 5 matching bases. From germline, CDR1 is SNHLY and CDR2 FYNNEI. The V and J ends lost 6 bases and 9 bases respectively, with 20 bases between them. The CDR3 length is 14 residues. CDR3: CASSSERGVGPQYF. The CDR3 DNA reads TGTGCCAGCAGCTCCGAGAGAGGAGTGGGGCCCCAGTACTTC.

This clonotype has at least ten counts. This sequence joins TRBV7-2 and TRBJ2-2; no clear D gene. Trimming shortened V by 1 base and J by 7 bases, and 7 bases separated the two germline ends. Germline V gives CDR1 SGHTA, CDR2 FQGNSA. The CDR3 totals 13 residues. Written as DNA, the CDR3 is TGTGCCAGCAGCTTAGAGACGCTCGGGGAGCTGTTTTTT. Amino acid sequence: CASSLETLGELFF.

This clonotype appeared a few times. The rearrangement uses TRBV7-9 and TRBJ2-1; D unresolved. The germline gives CDR1 SEHNR, CDR2 FQNEAQ (reference sequence). This CDR3 spans 11 amino acids. V was shortened by 0 bases and J by 6 bases, with 0 bases between the two germline ends. CDR3 amino acids: CASSLANEQFF. As DNA, the CDR3 is TGTGCCAGCAGCTTAGCCAATGAGCAGTTCTTC.

The chain couples TRBV20-1 to TRBJ2-4, with 8 bases lining up with TRBD1. The germline gives CDR1 DFQATT, CDR2 SNEGSKA (reference sequence). V gave up 5 bases and J gave up 0 bases; unmatched junction bases: 6. This CDR3 has 15 residues. CDR3 DNA: TGCAGTGCTCCCGGACAGGGTGGAGCCAAAAACATTCAGTACTTC. It specifies CSAPGQGGAKNIQYF.

This clonotype was detected ten times or more. The rearrangement uses TRBV23-1 and TRBJ2-7; D remains ambiguous. TRBV23-1 is placed among ORFs of uncertain function. CDR3 length equals 9 residues. V dropped 4 bases and J dropped 11 bases, with 6 bases sitting between them. This CDR3 is CASSREEYV. The CDR3, as DNA: TGCGCCAGCAGTCGAGAGGAGTACGTC.

This clonotype was observed a single time. The rearrangement joins TRBV5-5 to TRBJ2-1; the D gene could be TRBD1 or TRBD2 (6 bases each). The CDR3 is 13 amino acids. CDR1 SGHKS and CDR2 YYEKEE come from the germline V gene (reference sequence). Trimming stripped 4 bases from V and 5 bases from J, with 10 bases between. The CDR3 DNA follows: TGTGCCAGCAGCACTAGGGGGGACAATGAGCAGTTCTTC. This encodes CASSTRGDNEQFF.

The rearrangement joins TRBV10-1 to TRBJ1-1; D call uncertain. Germline V lookup: CDR1 WNHNN, CDR2 SYGVQD (reference sequence). The CDR3 has 13 amino acids. V was shortened by 2 bases and J by 8 bases, with 12 bases between the two germline ends. DNA of the CDR3: TGCGCCAGCAGTGAGCAGCAGGAGGGCGAAGCTTTCTTT. Its translation: CASSEQQEGEAFF.

The genes are TRBV15 and TRBJ2-1; D uncertain. Germline V gives CDR1 LNHNV, CDR2 YYDKDF (reference sequence). Trimming removed 0 bases at V and 0 bases at J, with 9 bases between. The CDR3 totals 16 residues. Here the CDR3 DNA reads TGTGCCACCAGCAGAGATCGTGGCGGCTCCTACAATGAGCAGTTCTTC. Protein sequence: CATSRDRGGSYNEQFF.

This clonotype appeared a few times. This sequence joins TRBV10-2 and TRBJ2-1; 12 bases are a match to TRBD1. Losses at the gene ends were 7 bases for V and 5 bases for J; bases not matched to a gene: 6. The CDR3 has 15 amino acids. Germline lookup yields CDR1 WSHSY and CDR2 SAAADI. In DNA, the CDR3 is TGCGCCAGCAACCCGGGACAGGGGGCACACAATGAGCAGTTCTTC. It yields the protein CASNPGQGAHNEQFF.

This clonotype has a count of ten or more. This rearrangement joins TRBV20-1 to TRBJ2-2; D is uncertain. Germline V lookup: CDR1 DFQATT, CDR2 SNEGSKA (reference sequence). This CDR3 has 14 amino acids. V was cut by 1 base and J by 3 bases, with 9 bases left in between. This CDR3 reads CSARGWVHTGELFF. The CDR3, as DNA: TGCAGTGCTAGAGGTTGGGTTCACACCGGGGAGCTGTTTTTT.

There are a few counts of this clonotype. J is TRBJ2-3 and V is TRBV5-1; the match to TRBD1 covers 10 bases. Germline V gives CDR1 SGHRS, CDR2 YFSETQ. V trimming: 4 bases; J trimming: 3 bases; junction bases outside the gene matches: 8. The CDR3 contains 16 residues. The CDR3 region has the DNA TGCGCCAGCAGCCGCGGAGGGACAGGGGTTACAGATACGCAGTATTTT. Amino acid sequence: CASSRGGTGVTDTQYF.

In this sample, this clonotype turned up a few times. The chain carries TRBV12-3 or TRBV12-4 and TRBJ1-3; 9 nucleotides match TRBD1. V dropped 8 bases and J dropped 0; count of bases not matched to a gene: 11. This CDR3 spans 17 amino acids. The CDR3 bases are TGTGCCAGCCAACCCGGACAGGGGACTCGCTCTGGAAACACCATATATTTT. This translates into CASQPGQGTRSGNTIYF.

This clonotype was detected many times. The chain is built from TRBV20-1 and TRBJ2-1; D might be TRBD2 (7 bases). Germline V lookup: CDR1 DFQATT, CDR2 SNEGSKA (reference sequence). V gave up 0 bases and J gave up 3 bases, with 15 bases separating them. There are 16 residues in the CDR3. CDR3 amino acids: CSARDPAGAVYNEQFF. The DNA of the CDR3 is TGCAGTGCTAGAGATCCCGCGGGGGCGGTCTACAATGAGCAGTTCTTC.